A single sample gave rise to the 16 T cell receptor beta chains below, sequenced in a study of monozygotic twins with inflammatory bowel disease. TCRdb reprocessed the 5' RACE reads and reports one entry per CDR3 protein, with no DNA. In total, the table holds approximately 420,000 distinct CDR3 sequences. Sequencing used blood. All receptors derive from a human donor with ulcerative colitis or Crohn's disease, or a healthy co-twin of an affected twin (not recorded which).

The chain links TRBV11-2 to TRBJ2-7. Germline CDR1 SGHAT, CDR2 FQNNGV. This CDR3 is built from 13 residues. The CDR3 loop is CASSLVPFYEQYF.

The CDR3 spells CSAFTPPQNYGYTF. V gene TRBV20-1 combines with J gene TRBJ1-2; without DNA, the TCRdb call of TRBD1 cannot be checked. Germline loops: CDR1 DFQATT, CDR2 SNEGSKA (reference sequence). There are 14 residues in the CDR3.

CDR3 sequence reads: CASSLDRQSGAQHF. The gene calls are TRBV5-5 and TRBJ1-5. The CDR3 is made up of 14 amino acids. From germline, CDR1 is SGHKS and CDR2 YYEKEE (reference sequence).

Here the CDR3 reads CASSPLDSPDTQYF. This sequence joins TRBV7-9 and TRBJ2-3. Germline V CDR1 and CDR2: SEHNR, FQNEAQ (reference sequence). The CDR3 consists of 14 residues.

V usage is TRBV12-3 or TRBV12-4 and J usage is TRBJ2-7; TCRdb picks TRBD2, but there is no DNA to check that call. There are 15 residues in the CDR3. CDR3 region: CASSLKRGDSYEQYF.

V is TRBV5-1 and J is TRBJ2-3; TCRdb's D call, TRBD2, is unchecked because there is no DNA. The CDR3 is 13 residues long. Looked up from germline, CDR1 is SGHRS and CDR2 is YFSETQ. CDR3: CASGPSAGDTQYF.

This rearrangement joins TRBV12-3 or TRBV12-4 to TRBJ2-3; the D call from TCRdb, TRBD1, cannot be confirmed without DNA. The CDR3 sequence is 14 residues long. CDR3 region: CASGRRGMGDTQYF.

This chain's CDR3 is CASKGGGRGFHHEQYF. The chain carries TRBV28 and TRBJ2-7; TCRdb's assignment of TRBD1 cannot be checked, as there is no DNA. The CDR3 contains 16 residues. Germline CDR1 and CDR2: MDHEN and SYDVKM.

The V and J genes are TRBV7-2 and TRBJ2-2. The CDR3 sequence is 16 residues long. Looked up from germline, CDR1 is SGHTA and CDR2 is FQGNSA. CDR3 in amino acids: CASSFQAFSNTGELFF.

V is TRBV5-1 and J is TRBJ1-2; as DNA is missing, the TRBD1 call by TCRdb cannot be tested. The germline V gene encodes CDR1 SGHRS and CDR2 YFSETQ. CDR3 length: 16 residues. The CDR3 loop reads CASSFDVLSANYGYTF.

The chain has TRBV12-3 or TRBV12-4 and TRBJ2-1; TCRdb's D call, TRBD2, is unchecked because there is no DNA. This CDR3 has 15 residues. The CDR3 here is CASILGGVGFSGQFF.

The chain has TRBV4-3 and TRBJ2-7; with no DNA, the TCRdb D assignment of TRBD2 cannot be verified. Germline assignment: CDR1 LGHNA and CDR2 YSLEER. CDR3 length: 16 amino acids. This CDR3 reads CASSPEWASGTYEQYF.

The chain couples TRBV5-1 to TRBJ2-1; lacking DNA, the TRBD2 call made by TCRdb goes unchecked. The CDR3 has 16 amino acids. Per the germline V gene, CDR1 is SGHRS and CDR2 is YFSETQ. CDR3 amino acids: CASSPDYSGFYNEQFF.

V usage is TRBV5-1 and J usage is TRBJ1-2. Germline CDR1 SGHRS, CDR2 YFSETQ. The CDR3 totals 13 residues. The CDR3 here is CASSARDYYGYTF.

The V gene is TRBV7-6, the J gene TRBJ1-4. The CDR3 totals 16 residues. The germline V gene has CDR1 SGHVS and CDR2 FNYEAQ. This CDR3 reads CASSLGSLGTNEKLFF.

The chain employs TRBV12-3 or TRBV12-4 and TRBJ1-1. CDR3 length: 15 amino acids. CDR3 protein: CASSLGRGGRAEAFF.